The clone carrying this T cell receptor beta chain was found many times. The target antigen is unknown. The record originates from a study of T-cell reconstitution after alpha-beta-depleted transplantation in children. Study-wide findings and caveats: From surviving recipient T cells and thymic progenitors came the high day-60 TCRbeta diversity observed in some patients. The origin of alpha-beta T cells about two months after transplant was reportedly several hundred expanded graft clones.

Unique molecular identifiers featured in how the TCRbeta library was prepared. TCRdb re-derived calls from the PCR reads in MiXCR, one entry per CDR3 protein. The table lists 200,000 or so distinct CDR3 sequences, just under 6.5% of them singletons. There are 16 residues in the CDR3. Unmatched junction bases numbered 6, after V lost 4 bases and J lost 2 bases. The germline V gene encodes CDR1 KGHDR and CDR2 SFDVKD. This specimen consisted of PBMCs, obtained before TCRalphabeta/CD19-depleted stem cell transplant. The chain has TRBV24-1 and TRBJ2-5, with TRBD1 matching 10 bases. This sequence originates from a girl under three years old with combined immunodeficiency, due to receive a stem cell transplant. Here the CDR3 DNA reads TGTGCCACCAGTGAAACAGGACAGGGGGTACAAGAGACCCAGTACTTC. Its protein is CATSETGQGVQETQYF.